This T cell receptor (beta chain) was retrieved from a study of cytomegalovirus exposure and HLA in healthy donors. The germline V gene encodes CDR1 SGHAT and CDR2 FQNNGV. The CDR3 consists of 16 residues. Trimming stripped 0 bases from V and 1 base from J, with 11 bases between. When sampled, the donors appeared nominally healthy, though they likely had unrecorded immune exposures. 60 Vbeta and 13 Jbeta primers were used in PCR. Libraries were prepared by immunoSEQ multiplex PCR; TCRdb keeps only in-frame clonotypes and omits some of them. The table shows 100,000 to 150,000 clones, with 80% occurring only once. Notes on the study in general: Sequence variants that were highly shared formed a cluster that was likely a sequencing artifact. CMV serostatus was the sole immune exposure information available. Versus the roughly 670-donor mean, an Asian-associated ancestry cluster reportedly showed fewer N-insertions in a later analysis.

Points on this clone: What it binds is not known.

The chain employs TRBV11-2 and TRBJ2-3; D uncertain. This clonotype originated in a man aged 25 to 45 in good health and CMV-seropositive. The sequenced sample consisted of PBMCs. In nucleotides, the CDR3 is TGTGCCAGCAGCTTAGAAGTGTATGGAGGCACAGATACGCAGTATTTT. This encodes CASSLEVYGGTDTQYF.